The 19 T cell receptor beta chains reported below all come from one sample, sequenced in a study of early T cells in non-severe SARS-CoV-2 infection. TCRdb re-called the 5' RACE reads through MiXCR, storing one row per CDR3 protein. The sample shows roughly 30,000 distinct CDR3 sequences, over 3.5% of them seen only once. Sequencing was carried out using whole blood. The receptors come from an adult who was a healthcare worker with PCR-confirmed SARS-CoV-2 infection or an uninfected control (not recorded which).

The sample holds many counts of this clonotype. For the CDR3, the DNA is TGCGCCAGCAGCTTGACCCGGGACAGGACCTACGAGCAGTACTTC. Its translation is CASSLTRDRTYEQYF. J is TRBJ2-7 and V is TRBV5-1; 8 bases are shared with TRBD1. The CDR3 runs 15 residues. Per germline, CDR1 SGHRS and CDR2 YFSETQ. Trimming removed 1 base from V and 2 bases from J; junction bases left unmatched: 5.

This clonotype appeared many times. The chain carries TRBV12-3 or TRBV12-4 and TRBJ2-5; 7 positions agree with TRBD1. Trimming at V came to 4 bases and at J to 2 bases, leaving 10 bases not matched to a gene. The CDR3 length is 16 residues. The CDR3 spells CASSWGQQNWQETQYF. CDR3 in DNA: TGTGCCAGCAGTTGGGGACAGCAGAACTGGCAAGAGACCCAGTACTTC.

The chain carries TRBV13 and TRBJ2-5; D is ambiguous. CDR1 and CDR2 (germline): PRHDT, FYEKMQ (reference sequence). The CDR3 length is 13 residues. The V and J ends lost 1 base and 1 base respectively, with 4 bases between them. CDR3 protein: CASSLEGQETQYF. CDR3 in DNA: TGTGCCAGCAGCTTAGAGGGCCAAGAGACCCAGTACTTC.

The chain recombines TRBV5-1 with TRBJ2-7, with TRBD2 matching over 10 bases. The CDR3 consists of 15 residues. The germline V gene has CDR1 SGHRS and CDR2 YFSETQ. Unmatched junction bases numbered 7, after V lost 4 bases and J lost 3 bases. CDR3 sequence: CASSRSGGTGYEQYF. In nucleotides, the CDR3 is TGCGCCAGCAGCCGTAGCGGGGGGACGGGCTACGAGCAGTACTTC.

The sample holds many counts of this clonotype. The chain is built from TRBV7-2 and TRBJ2-7; perhaps D is TRBD1 or TRBD2 (5 bases each). In germline, CDR1 is SGHTA, CDR2 FQGNSA. V dropped 5 bases and J dropped 1 base, with 15 bases sitting between them. This CDR3 region has 15 residues. CDR3 sequence reads: CASSPPGRTSYEQYF. CDR3 in DNA: TGTGCCAGCAGCCCCCCGGGACGGACTTCCTACGAGCAGTACTTC.

This clonotype was picked up a small number of times. The chain combines TRBV7-2 with TRBJ1-1, with D unclear. CDR1 SGHTA and CDR2 FQGNSA come from the germline V gene. The CDR3 covers 13 residues. V was cut by 3 bases and J by 3 bases, with 8 bases left in between. The CDR3 DNA reads TGTGCCAGCAGCTTTCGTAGGTACACTGAAGCTTTCTTT. It is translated as CASSFRRYTEAFF.

This clonotype was seen ten or more times. V is TRBV7-2 and J is TRBJ1-5; D might be TRBD1 (6 bases). The CDR3 is 16 residues long. The germline gives CDR1 SGHTA, CDR2 FQGNSA. The ends were cut back, 5 bases at V and 0 bases at J, with 14 bases in the middle. The CDR3 DNA reads TGTGCCAGCAGCCCCCAGGGGCCGCTTAGCAATCAGCCCCAGCATTTT. This sequence encodes CASSPQGPLSNQPQHF.

Ten or more counts support this clonotype. This chain links TRBV12-3 or TRBV12-4 with TRBJ1-2, with D possibly being TRBD1 (6 bases). The CDR3 runs 17 residues. Trimming cost V 4 bases and J 4 bases, with 22 bases left between them. CDR3 nucleotides: TGTGCCAGCAGTTCCTGGCTCGACAGGACGAGGATCTATGGCTACACCTTC. Amino acid sequence: CASSSWLDRTRIYGYTF.

This clonotype was observed at least ten times. The rearrangement uses TRBV9 and TRBJ1-1; the D gene is possibly TRBD1 (5 bases). This CDR3 contains 13 residues. CDR1 is SGDLS, CDR2 YYNGEE, per germline. Trimming shortened V by 4 bases and J by 2 bases, and 9 bases separated the two germline ends. As DNA, the CDR3 is TGTGCCAGCAGCAGGACAACTAACACTGAAGCTTTCTTT. Protein sequence: CASSRTTNTEAFF.

The table lists this clonotype with many counts. The chain combines TRBV5-1 with TRBJ2-7, with D unclear. From germline, CDR1 is SGHRS and CDR2 YFSETQ. Trimming left V 0 bases short and J 3 bases short, with 7 bases between. There are 13 residues in the CDR3. The CDR3: CASSLADYYEQYF. CDR3 DNA sequence: TGCGCCAGCAGCTTGGCGGATTACTACGAGCAGTACTTC.

Many counts were recorded for this clonotype. The V gene is TRBV27, the J gene TRBJ2-7; D unclear. Trimming shortened V by 10 bases and J by 2 bases, and 12 bases separated the two germline ends. Germline V gene lookup returns CDR1 MNHEY and CDR2 SMNVEV (reference sequence). The CDR3 has 12 amino acids. CDR3 protein: CATLGNTYEQYF. In nucleotides, the CDR3 is TGTGCCACCCTGGGCAACACCTACGAGCAGTACTTC.

About this clonotype itself: Since a much larger clone is just one base distant, this may be a read error. The genes are TRBV5-4 and TRBJ1-1; D not certain. This CDR3 comprises 13 residues. Germline V gene sequence: CDR1 SGHNT, CDR2 YYREEE (reference sequence). The CDR3 DNA follows: TGTGCCAGCAGCTTAAGTGTGAACACTGAAACTTTCTTT. Translation: CASSLSVNTETFF.

This clonotype was counted between two and nine times. The gene calls are TRBV20-1 and TRBJ2-7, with D hard to call. The germline V gene encodes CDR1 DFQATT and CDR2 SNEGSKA (reference sequence). There are 11 residues in the CDR3. Trimming stripped 3 bases from V and 7 bases from J, with 10 bases between. The CDR3, as DNA: TGCAGTGCTAGTGTCCTAGGGGAGCAGTACTTC. Protein: CSASVLGEQYF.

In its sample, this clonotype was seen many times. CDR3 loop: CSVEIGNEKLFF. The CDR3 nucleotides read TGCAGCGTTGAAATAGGGAATGAAAAACTGTTTTTT. The rearrangement joins TRBV29-1 to TRBJ1-4; D not certain. There are 12 residues in the CDR3. The germline V gene encodes CDR1 SQVTM and CDR2 ANQGSEA. Trimming removed 2 bases from V and 5 bases from J, with 6 bases in between.

This clonotype was detected many times. The gene calls are TRBV10-1 and TRBJ2-5, with 8 bases lining up with TRBD2. Germline V CDR1 and CDR2: WNHNN, SYGVQD (reference sequence). V trimming: 6 bases; J trimming: 4 bases; junction bases outside the gene matches: 4. This CDR3 is 13 amino acids long. The CDR3 DNA reads as TGCGCCAGCAGCGGGGGGGCCCGAGAGACCCAGTACTTC. Translated, it gives CASSGGARETQYF.

The genes are TRBV11-3 and TRBJ2-5; D is uncertain. This CDR3 contains 13 residues. V was trimmed by 5 bases and J by 7 bases, leaving 14 bases between them. Per germline, CDR1 SGHNT and CDR2 YENEEA. CDR3 protein: CASSPLGFGTQYF. The CDR3, as DNA: TGTGCCAGCAGCCCCCTAGGGTTCGGGACCCAGTACTTC.

The chain uses TRBV6-1 and TRBJ2-3; possible D gene TRBD2, 6 bases. CDR3 length equals 14 residues. V was pared by 3 bases and J by 0 bases, with 7 bases between. CDR1 is MNHNS and CDR2 is SASEGT in the germline V gene. CDR3 sequence reads: CASSDGGSTDTQYF. In DNA, the CDR3 is TGTGCCAGCAGTGATGGGGGGAGCACAGATACGCAGTATTTT.

The V and J genes are TRBV2 and TRBJ2-1; D is unclear. The CDR3 covers 15 residues. V gave up 5 bases and J gave up 1 base, with 12 bases separating them. Germline CDR1 is SNHLY and CDR2 is FYNNEI. The CDR3 DNA reads TGTGCCAGCAGTCCCGATGGAACGTCCTACAATGAGCAGTTCTTC. Its protein product is CASSPDGTSYNEQFF.

The chain links TRBV20-1 to TRBJ2-1; 9 nucleotides agree with TRBD2. The trim removed 3 bases at V and 10 bases at J, leaving 16 bases unmatched. The germline V gene has CDR1 DFQATT and CDR2 SNEGSKA (reference sequence). This CDR3 has 16 amino acids. CDR3 loop: CSASLGASGKGSEQFF. Written as DNA, the CDR3 is TGCAGTGCTAGTTTGGGTGCTAGCGGGAAGGGTAGCGAGCAGTTCTTC.